This entry describes one TCR beta chain. Original analysis: Cell counts per sample came from amplifying reference gene primers. Libraries were prepared by immunoSEQ multiplex PCR; TCRdb keeps only in-frame clonotypes and omits some of them. The V and J calls and clone size come from that table; D and trimming were worked out from the DNA. The sample lists 250,000 to 350,000 clones; more than 75% were seen once. The V segment lost 0 bases and the J segment 5 bases; nucleotides outside the gene matches: 6. CDR1 and CDR2 (germline): MNHEY, SVGAGI. The CDR3 consists of 15 residues. This entry comes from a study of blood T cell repertoires in COVID-19. Across the whole study: Sites in the United States, Italy and Spain provided acute and convalescent COVID-19 samples. In each case, the material was cDNA or gDNA derived from T cells, B-cell-depleted T cells, or PBMCs.

This chain joins TRBV6-5 and TRBJ1-1; TRBD1 matches 7 bases. Sequences were obtained from peripheral blood. This sequence was found in a young woman who had recovered from COVID-19. This CDR3 is CASSYSEGARTEAFF. The CDR3, as DNA: TGTGCCAGCAGTTACTCGGAGGGGGCGCGGACTGAAGCTTTCTTT.